The entry below gives a single T cell receptor (beta chain) sequence along with its context. The antigen it recognizes is unknown. The input lacks base qualities; no much larger clone sits a single base away. The junction shows trimming of 0 bases on V and 4 bases on J, and the gene matches do not reach 7 bases of it. CDR1 and CDR2, looked up from the germline V gene, are SGHRS and YFSETQ. Spanning cysteine to phenylalanine, the CDR3 consists of 16 amino acids. Only the CDR3 region is kept as DNA, spanning 48 bases read in frame from base 1. This sample stems from a study of identical twins (dated by TCRdb to the mid-2010s). The study in broad terms: To test whether fetal clonotypes persist, this study deep-sequenced TCR alpha and beta repertoires from monozygotic twins, from unrelated adults of various ages, and from cord blood. Replicate twin experiments were performed at different times using different library preparation protocols to rule out contamination. Paper-wide results and their limitations: Fewer insertions were carried by abundant cord blood beta clonotypes, a similar but weaker trend appeared in young adult naive repertoires, and no such trend appeared in memory repertoires. Invariant T cells such as MAIT and iNKT could partly confound zero-insertion analyses, though diverse VJ usage argued against this for most clonotypes. Because the same donors could not be followed over many years, the conclusions depended on cross-sectional statistical analysis. A weaker excess of twin sharing was found in beta out-of-frame sequences because the signal-to-noise ratio was lowered by fewer shared sequences. Compared with coincidental sharing between unrelated individuals, an excess of low generation-probability sequences was observed among out-of-frame TCR alpha sequences shared between twins. Out-of-frame TCR alpha sharing in monozygotic twins was systematically underestimated by recombination models, whereas sharing between unrelated individuals was in agreement with the recombination models.

Library construction relied on 5' RACE. For sequencing, an Illumina HiSeq 2000 was employed. A universal primer binding site was introduced by template switching, and a unique molecular identifier was present in the final cDNA, enabling accurate counting of TCR cDNA molecules. First-strand cDNA for TCR alpha and beta chains was synthesized from specific primers in the conserved constant-segment region. To control for contamination, each cDNA library was double barcoded with a SMART-Mk sample barcode plus Illumina barcodes. TruSeq adapter sequences, together with Illumina sample barcodes, were added in two successive PCR steps. The TCR alpha and beta cDNA libraries were sequenced on the Illumina HiSeq platform using custom primers. Per the original workflow: Raw reads were processed with MiGEC to extract unique molecular identifiers, and MiXCR was used to determine CDR3 positions. For each individual, recombination models were inferred using an EM algorithm with the repgenHMM and IGoR tools. The analysis of shared clonotypes was done with the tcR package in R, with sharing normalized by the product of cloneset sizes. To study raw recombination without the effects of thymic and clonal selection, out-of-frame nonproductive sequences were analyzed. In-frame beta chains were kept once TCRdb had trimmed the public reads at Q25 with fastp and called clones with MiXCR. Entries are consolidated by CDR3 protein sequence, retaining the most common genes and DNA. These V and J calls originate from TCRdb's pipeline instead of the authors' own analysis. The sample table records some 710,000 distinct CDR3 sequences; approximately 6% of these occur just once. 1.5% to 2% of the sample is in the top ten clones.

All donors were healthy Caucasians. Three unrelated non-twin adults were additionally sequenced: a male aged 18 to 30, a male aged 50 to 60 and a female aged 50 to 60. Miltenyi CD45RO+ enrichment and human naive T-cell isolation kits were used to isolate memory (CD45RO+) and naive T cells from PBMC. Recombination connected TRBV5-1 to TRBJ2-1, with TRBD1 identical over 7 junction bases. Source material: naive T cells sorted from blood. The cell subset or site tag for this specimen amounts to: cells isolated with a human naive T-cell isolation kit. This TCR came from a man between 18 and 29 years old in good health. The nucleotide sequence reads TGCGCCAGCAGCTTGGCCGGGACAGTCCGTTACAATGAGCAGTTCTTC. This codes for CASSLAGTVRYNEQFF.